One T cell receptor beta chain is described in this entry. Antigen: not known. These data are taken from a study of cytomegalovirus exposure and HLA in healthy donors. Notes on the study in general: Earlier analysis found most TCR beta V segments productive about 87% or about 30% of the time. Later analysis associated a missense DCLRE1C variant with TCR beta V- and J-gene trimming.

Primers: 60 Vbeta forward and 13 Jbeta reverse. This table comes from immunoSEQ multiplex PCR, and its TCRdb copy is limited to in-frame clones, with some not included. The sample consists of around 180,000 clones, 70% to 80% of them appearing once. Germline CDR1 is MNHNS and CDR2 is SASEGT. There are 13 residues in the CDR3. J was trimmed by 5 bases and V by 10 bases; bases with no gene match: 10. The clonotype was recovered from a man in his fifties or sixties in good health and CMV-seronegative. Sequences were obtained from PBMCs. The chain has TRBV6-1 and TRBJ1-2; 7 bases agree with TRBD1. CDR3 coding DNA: TGTGCCACCGAGACAGGGCTCCCTTATGGCTACACCTTC. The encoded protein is CATETGLPYGYTF.